The rows below give T cell receptor beta chains drawn from one sample of a study of synovial regulatory T cells in juvenile arthritis. The data were produced by immunoSEQ multiplex PCR, yet TCRdb's version contains in-frame clones alone and is incomplete. This sample's table reports around 2,000 clones. The sample comprised Treg cells from the synovium. The receptors stem from a donor younger than 35 with juvenile idiopathic arthritis. Both conserved end residues are part of each CDR3. The listing skips clone size in some rows; elsewhere it reads once, few, many or a size class.

TRBJ2-5 TRBV5-1 NA CASSFQASGGGETQYF
TRBJ1-1 TRBV15 medium-sized CATSRDFQNTEAFF
TRBJ2-7 TRBV5-1 medium-sized CASSRQGTYEQYF
TRBJ2-7 TRBV5-1 medium-sized CASSLSAGLGGEQYF
TRBJ1-1 TRBV7-3 medium-sized CASSSPGQGTEAFF
TRBJ1-1 TRBV30 medium-sized CAWEATGGNTEAFF
TRBJ2-1 TRBV10-2 medium-sized CASTYVRGRYNEQFF
TRBJ2-6 TRBV28 NA CASSLGGSGANVLTF
TRBJ2-1 TRBV11-2 NA CASSLGGGASYNEQFF
TRBJ2-7 TRBV5-1 medium-sized CASRTQPSTYEQYF
TRBJ2-7 TRBV4-2 medium-sized CASSQDFTPYEQYF
TRBJ2-5 TRBV7-9 medium-sized CASSPWHYRETQYF
TRBJ1-5 TRBV2 medium-sized CASRGLGNQPQHF
TRBJ1-2 TRBV10-3 medium-sized CAIRTANYGYTF
TRBJ2-1 TRBV25-1 NA CASSESGGGEQFF
TRBJ1-1 TRBV2 medium-sized CASSENGGGDAEAFF
TRBJ2-3 TRBV5-5 medium-sized CASSLVSSGGTDTQYF
TRBJ1-1 TRBV5-1 medium-sized CASSSYRGRRDTEAFF
TRBJ2-3 TRBV6-1 medium-sized CASSEEDGWGWGVTDTQYF
TRBJ1-1 TRBV6-1 large CASRRDSLHLRAFF
TRBJ2-6 TRBV2 medium-sized CASRGAVRSGTGANVLTF
TRBJ1-4 TRBV28 medium-sized CASSLFARTNEKLFF
TRBJ1-2 TRBV2 medium-sized CASTETYGYTF
TRBJ2-1 TRBV9 NA CASSVAAGSGYEQFF
TRBJ2-1 TRBV6-5 medium-sized CASSSRLAGVNEQFF
TRBJ1-1 TRBV23-1 medium-sized CASSPTGEMNTEAFF
TRBJ1-1 TRBV7-2 NA CASSKQGQIGNTEAFF
TRBJ2-7 TRBV9 NA CASSREDITSYEQYF
TRBJ2-1 TRBV2 medium-sized CASSYTGQGTNEQFF
TRBJ2-5 TRBV5-4 medium-sized CASRMHYGQETQYF
TRBJ1-1 TRBV5-1 medium-sized CASSLDGGNTEAFF